Presented here are 18 T cell receptor beta chains from one specimen sequenced in a study of regulatory T cells in long-lasting Graves disease. CDR3 regions were amplified by Arm-PCR using iRepertoire HTBI primers to build TCR beta libraries. One entry per CDR3 protein, called by TCRdb with MiXCR from the multiplex PCR reads. The sample carries about 540,000 distinct CDR3 sequences, around an eighth recorded once. Stated time point: newly diagnosed GD, antithyroid drugs for less than 3 months. Isolated PBMC RNA provided the starting material for the TCR library. These same records also appear under a second study, on T cells in Graves' hyperthyroidism and ophthalmopathy.

The sample consisted of peripheral blood mononuclear cells (PBMCs), taken at new diagnosis, from a patient treated with antithyroid drugs. All receptors come from a man between 25 and 39 years old with Graves disease.

This clonotype has at least ten counts. The chain recombines TRBV29-1 with TRBJ2-5; 8 bases agree with TRBD2. Trimming cost V 6 bases and J 5 bases; bases outside gene matches: 2. The CDR3 extends over 11 amino acids. The germline V gene encodes CDR1 SQVTM and CDR2 ANQGSEA. The CDR3, as DNA: TGCAGCGTCGGGAGGGGTGAGACCCAGTACTTC. Its translation is CSVGRGETQYF.

This chain links TRBV20-1 with TRBJ2-7; D is undetermined. Germline CDR1 reads DFQATT; CDR2 reads SNEGSKA (reference sequence). This CDR3 spans 13 amino acids. Trimming cost V 6 bases and J 5 bases, with 17 bases left between them. CDR3 amino acids: CSASPRRFDEQYF. CDR3 in DNA: TGCAGTGCCAGCCCTAGGCGGTTTGACGAGCAGTACTTC.

V gene TRBV30 combines with J gene TRBJ2-1, with 9 nucleotides matching TRBD2. CDR1 GTSNPN and CDR2 SVGIG come from the germline V gene (reference sequence). V shed 0 bases, J shed 3 bases, and the junction held 0 bases outside the gene matches. The CDR3 covers 14 residues. CDR3 region: CAWSVLAGYNEQFF. The DNA of the CDR3 is TGTGCCTGGAGTGTACTAGCGGGCTACAATGAGCAGTTCTTC.

The chain couples TRBV24-1 to TRBJ2-1; the match to TRBD2 covers 9 bases. The CDR3 spans 16 residues. Germline V gene lookup returns CDR1 KGHDR and CDR2 SFDVKD. V was pared by 4 bases and J by 8 bases, with 11 bases of the junction left unmatched. In DNA form, the CDR3 reads TGTGCCACCAGTGAGCCTAGCGGGACTTATTACGATGAGCAGTTCTTC. Its translation is CATSEPSGTYYDEQFF.

In this sample, this clonotype turned up many times. This chain connects TRBV30 to TRBJ1-2, with D possibly TRBD1 on 6 matching bases. Trimming stripped 8 bases from V and 7 bases from J, with 17 bases between. Looked up from germline, CDR1 is GTSNPN and CDR2 is SVGIG (reference sequence). This CDR3 is 12 amino acids long. For the CDR3, the DNA is TGTGCCCTCGCGGAGGGGGTTGGTGGCTACACCTTC. Its protein is CALAEGVGGYTF. The variable domain in full, completed from reference TRBV30 and TRBJ1-2, reads SQTIHQWPATLVQPVGSPLSLECTVEGTSNPNLYWYRQAAGRGLQLLFYSVGIGQISSEVPQNLSASRPQDRQFILSSKKLLLSDSGFYLCALAEGVGGYTFGSGTRLTVV.

The sample holds many counts of this clonotype. The V gene is TRBV20-1, the J gene TRBJ2-7; no clear D. The V end was cut by 1 base, the J end by 2 bases, with 9 bases between. In germline, CDR1 is DFQATT, CDR2 SNEGSKA (reference sequence). The CDR3 length is 13 residues. CDR3 nucleotides: TGCAGTGCTAGAGGTGACGGTACCTACGAGCAGTACTTC. Protein sequence: CSARGDGTYEQYF.

This clonotype has at least ten counts. This sequence joins TRBV27 and TRBJ2-2; 8 bases match TRBD2. After removal of 2 bases from V and 8 bases from J, the junction contained 19 bases not matched to a gene. Germline CDR1 and CDR2: MNHEY and SMNVEV (reference sequence). CDR3 size: 19 residues. CDR3 nucleotide sequence: TGTGCCAGCAGTTTAAAACAGCTTTTTAGCGGGAAGTCATCGGGGGAGCTGTTTTTT. It yields the protein CASSLKQLFSGKSSGELFF.

This clonotype was picked up many times. One end of the junction does not line up with germline, which may come from a read error. The chain is built from TRBV20-1 and TRBJ2-5; tentative D call: TRBD2 (6 bases). This CDR3 has 11 residues. Per germline, CDR1 DFQATT and CDR2 SNEGSKA (reference sequence). CDR3 bases: TGCAGTGCTAGCCCGGGACTCGAACCCCACTTC. Translating it yields CSASPGLEPHF.

Many counts were recorded for this clonotype. This chain joins TRBV7-2 and TRBJ2-7, with 10 positions matching TRBD1. The junction had 4 bases not matched to a gene; V was cut back by 3 bases and J by 2 bases. Germline CDR1 is SGHTA and CDR2 is FQGNSA. The CDR3 has 15 amino acids. CDR3 nucleotides: TGTGCCAGCAGCTTCCCTGGACAGGGGGCCTACGAGCAGTACTTC. This codes for CASSFPGQGAYEQYF. Together with reference TRBV7-2 and TRBJ2-7, the CDR3 gives the full variable domain: GAGVSQSPSNKVTEKGKDVELRCDPISGHTALYWYRQSLGQGLEFLIYFQGNSAPDKSGLPSDRFSAERTGGSVSTLTIQRTQQEDSAVYLCASSFPGQGAYEQYFGPGTRLTVT.

This clonotype has ten or more counts. The J gene is TRBJ2-5, the V gene TRBV20-1; 8 positions match TRBD1. Unmatched junction bases numbered 3, after V lost 4 bases and J lost 5 bases. The CDR3 covers 12 residues. The V gene's germline CDR1 is DFQATT and CDR2 SNEGSKA (reference sequence). CDR3 sequence: CSAINRGETQYF. CDR3 coding DNA: TGCAGTGCTATAAACAGGGGGGAGACCCAGTACTTC.

This clonotype appeared a few times. The chain combines TRBV19 with TRBJ2-1; 11 positions agree with TRBD2. Trimming at V came to 5 bases and at J to 9 bases, leaving 12 bases not matched to a gene. Germline values: CDR1 LNHDA, CDR2 SQIVND (reference sequence). CDR3 size: 16 residues. CDR3 protein: CASSQRTSGRNLEQFF. In nucleotides, the CDR3 is TGTGCCAGTAGTCAACGAACTAGCGGGAGAAATCTTGAGCAGTTCTTC.

At least ten counts were recorded for this clonotype. This chain links TRBV29-1 with TRBJ2-5; possible D gene TRBD1, 7 bases. The germline gives CDR1 SQVTM, CDR2 ANQGSEA. V was shortened by 5 bases and J by 1 base, with 11 bases between the two germline ends. CDR3 length equals 13 residues. The CDR3 DNA follows: TGCAGCGTTTACAGGGGAGGCCAAGAGACCCAGTACTTC. This sequence encodes CSVYRGGQETQYF.

The chain employs TRBV7-9 and TRBJ2-3; D is undetermined. The CDR3 sequence is 14 residues long. Germline V lookup: CDR1 SEHNR, CDR2 FQNEAQ (reference sequence). The V gene lost 3 bases and the J gene lost 6 bases, with 13 bases spanning the gap. CDR3 sequence: CASSFGRADDTQYF. CDR3 coding DNA: TGTGCCAGCAGCTTTGGTAGGGCGGACGATACGCAGTATTTT.

This clonotype has a handful of counts. The chain has TRBV5-6 and TRBJ1-1; D unresolved. V was pared by 2 bases and J by 7 bases, with 9 bases between. The CDR3 is made up of 12 amino acids. Germline V gene data show CDR1 as SGHDT and CDR2 as YYEEEE. The CDR3 protein is CASSFYGVEAFF. DNA of the CDR3: TGTGCCAGCAGCTTTTACGGGGTTGAAGCTTTCTTT.

This clonotype showed up just a few times. This chain links TRBV10-2 with TRBJ2-1; 14 nucleotides line up with TRBD2. Looked up from germline, CDR1 is WSHSY and CDR2 is SAAADI. After removal of 7 bases from V and 12 bases from J, the junction contained 8 bases not matched to a gene. The length of the CDR3 is 14 residues. CDR3 nucleotides: TGCGCCAGCAATCCGGGACTAGCGGGAGAGGGGCAGTTCTTC. It is translated as CASNPGLAGEGQFF.

Comment on this clonotype: A read error may be the cause here, since a much bigger clone is one base away. This chain connects TRBV19 to TRBJ2-1; no clear D. The CDR3 is 16 amino acids. CDR1 and CDR2 from the germline V gene are LNHDA and SQIVND (reference sequence). V shed 6 bases and J shed 5 bases, with 20 bases lying between them. Written as DNA, the CDR3 is TGTGCCAGTAGAGGTGATGTCTGGCCCACGAACAATGAGCAGTTCTTC. Protein sequence: CASRGDVWPTNNEQFF.

This chain links TRBV15 with TRBJ2-1; D is undetermined. V lost 3 bases and J lost 14, with 14 bases in between. The CDR3 sequence is 12 residues long. From germline, CDR1 is LNHNV and CDR2 YYDKDF (reference sequence). This CDR3 reads CATSSYGFVEFF. CDR3 coding DNA: TGTGCCACCAGCAGCTACGGATTCGTGGAGTTCTTC.

The table lists this clonotype with many counts. The chain has TRBV12-3 or TRBV12-4 and TRBJ1-5, with a tentative D call TRBD1 (6 bases). V lost 5 bases and J lost 0, with 14 bases in between. CDR3 length: 16 amino acids. This CDR3 is CASSTPGHYSNQPQHF. Written as DNA, the CDR3 is TGTGCCAGCAGTACGCCGGGACACTATAGCAATCAGCCCCAGCATTTT.